This is a list of T cell receptor beta chains from one sample in a study of shared clonotypes between healthy human individuals. Profiling relied on immunoSEQ multiplex PCR, and the TCRdb table lists in-frame clones only, not all of them. Of 600,000 or so clones listed, about 98% were seen once; the top ten hold 0.3%. Sequencing was done on a sample of naive CD8+ T cells sorted from blood. These receptors came from a man younger than 45 in good health. The CDR3 runs from the conserved cysteine through the conserved F or W. Each record gives: D gene, clone size, J gene, V gene, CDR3 DNA, CDR3 protein. D genes are given only for firm matches. A clone size is listed for some rows: how often the clone was seen (once, few, many), or a class if it is expanded.

TRBD1	.	TRBJ1-1	TRBV28	TGTGCCAGCAGAGGGACAGGGATGAACACTGAAGCTTTCTTT	CASRGTGMNTEAFF
.	.	TRBJ1-1	TRBV6-6	TGTGCCACCAAATCGGCAGGGTACACTGAAGCTTTCTTT	CATKSAGYTEAFF
TRBD2	.	TRBJ2-7	TRBV2	TGTGCCAGCATTGGACTAGCGAACGAGCAGTACTTC	CASIGLANEQYF
.	.	TRBJ2-7	TRBV4-1	TGCGCCAGCAGCCAAGATTACGCGGGCTACGAGCAGTACTTC	CASSQDYAGYEQYF
.	.	TRBJ1-2	TRBV29-1	TGCAGCGAATCCGGGGCCTATGGCTACACCTTC	CSESGAYGYTF
TRBD2	.	TRBJ2-7	TRBV7-6	TGTGCCAGCAGCTTAGCGGCGGGTAGCGGGAGGGTGGGGACCTCCTACGAGCAGTACTTC	CASSLAAGSGRVGTSYEQYF
.	.	TRBJ2-3	TRBV27	TGTGCCAGTACAGAATTATGGGACACGAACACAGATACGCAGTATTTT	CASTELWDTNTDTQYF
.	.	TRBJ1-2	TRBV27	TGTGCCAGCAGTTTACAGGGGAATAGCTATGGCTACACCTTC	CASSLQGNSYGYTF
TRBD2	.	TRBJ2-1	TRBV11-2	TGTGCCAGCAGCTTACCCTGGACTAGCGGAGAAGGGAATGAGCAGTTCTTC	CASSLPWTSGEGNEQFF
.	.	TRBJ2-7	TRBV2	TGTGCCAGCAGCGGCGCCCTCTACGAGCAGTACTTC	CASSGALYEQYF
.	.	TRBJ2-1	TRBV9	TGTGCCAGCAGCGTACAGGGGTATGAGCAGTTCTTC	CASSVQGYEQFF
.	.	TRBJ2-7	TRBV7-9	TGTGCCAGCAGCTTATTCGGGTCAGTCCTTGGCGGAGCCTACGAGCAGTACTTC	CASSLFGSVLGGAYEQYF
TRBD2	.	TRBJ2-2	TRBV7-2	TGTGCCAGCAGCTTTACTCTAGCGGGAGCCCATCCCACCGGGGAGCTGTTTTTT	CASSFTLAGAHPTGELFF
.	.	TRBJ1-2	TRBV28	TGTGCCAGCAGTCCGTTCAGGGGCAACTATGGCTACACCTTC	CASSPFRGNYGYTF
.	.	TRBJ1-1	TRBV7-8	TGTGCCAGCAGCTCCAACAGGGCCACTGAAGCTTTCTTT	CASSSNRATEAFF
.	.	TRBJ1-1	TRBV4-2	TGTGCCAGCAGCCCCCAAGGTGGCTCTGAAGCTTTCTTT	CASSPQGGSEAFF
.	.	TRBJ2-3	TRBV6-5	TGTGCCAGCAGCCTACGGCTAGCCAGGGGAGATACGCAGTATTTT	CASSLRLARGDTQYF
.	.	TRBJ2-7	TRBV14	TGTGCCAGCAGCCACCACCTGAGCTCCTACGAGCAGTACTTC	CASSHHLSSYEQYF
.	.	TRBJ1-1	TRBV13	TGTGCCAGCAGCTTACCAGGACACCAATTTCTGAACACTGAAGCTTTCTTT	CASSLPGHQFLNTEAFF
TRBD1	.	TRBJ1-2	TRBV29-1	TGCAGCGTTGATTGGGACAGAGCTAACTATGGCTACACCTTC	CSVDWDRANYGYTF
.	once	TRBJ2-7	TRBV6-5	TGTGCCAGCAGTACAGGCGGAAGCTCCTACGAGCAGTACTTC	CASSTGGSSYEQYF
TRBD2	.	TRBJ2-1	TRBV9	TGTGCCAGCAGCGTAGAGCAGGGACTAAGGAATGAGCAGTTCTTC	CASSVEQGLRNEQFF
.	.	TRBJ1-2	TRBV27	TGTGCCAGCAGCGCGGGAATCTCTAATGGCTACACCTTC	CASSAGISNGYTF
TRBD1	.	TRBJ1-1	TRBV6-1	TGTGCCAGCAGTGACCTGCAGGGGGACACTGAAGCTTTCTTT	CASSDLQGDTEAFF
.	.	TRBJ2-2	TRBV27	TGTGCCAGCAGTTCGTTTAGCGGTATCGGGGAGCTGTTTTTT	CASSSFSGIGELFF
.	.	TRBJ2-1	TRBV19	TGTGCCAGTAGCCACAATGAGCAGTTCTTC	CASSHNEQFF
TRBD1	.	TRBJ2-7	TRBV28	TGTGCCAGCAGTAAAATGGGACAGGGGATTCGTTACCACGAGCAGTACTTC	CASSKMGQGIRYHEQYF
TRBD2	once	TRBJ2-7	TRBV6-5	TGTGCCAGCAGGGGGACTAGCCTGAACGAGCAGTACTTC	CASRGTSLNEQYF
.	.	TRBJ2-1	TRBV7-9	TGTGCCAGCAGTCCGGGCCAGACTTACAATGAGCAGTTCTTC	CASSPGQTYNEQFF
.	.	TRBJ2-2	TRBV28	TGTGCCGGGGGGAGAACCGGGGAGCTGTTTTTT	CAGGRTGELFF
TRBD2	.	TRBJ2-7	TRBV7-8	TGTGCCAGCAGCTTGGCGCTAGCGGGAGATCTATCCTACGAGCAGTACTTC	CASSLALAGDLSYEQYF
TRBD2	.	TRBJ2-1	TRBV13	TGTGCCAGCAGCTTAGGCCTAGCGGGAGGGGATGAGCAGTTCTTC	CASSLGLAGGDEQFF
TRBD2	.	TRBJ2-1	TRBV7-9	TGTGCCAGCAGCCGATTTGCGGGAGTGGTTCCGAATGAGCAGTTCTTC	CASSRFAGVVPNEQFF
TRBD1	.	TRBJ2-1	TRBV29-1	TGCAGCGTTGAGGCCAGGGGGTTTTTCTTC	CSVEARGFFF
.	.	TRBJ2-7	TRBV7-9	TGTGCCAGCAGCTTCTCAAGCTACGAGCAGTACTTC	CASSFSSYEQYF
.	.	TRBJ1-1	TRBV13	TGTGCCAGCAGCTCCGATAAAAACACTGAAGCTTTCTTT	CASSSDKNTEAFF
.	.	TRBJ1-2	TRBV5-5	TGTGCCAGCAGCTTAAGCGACTGGGGGGCGATCTATGGCTACACCTTC	CASSLSDWGAIYGYTF
.	.	TRBJ2-7	TRBV7-3	TGTGCCAGCAGCCTCTATCGGAGTTCAAACAACGAGCAGTACTTC	CASSLYRSSNNEQYF
.	.	TRBJ1-4	TRBV2	TGTGCCAGCAGGCTAGGGACGGGAGTTAATGAAAAACTGTTTTTT	CASRLGTGVNEKLFF
.	once	TRBJ2-3	TRBV7-6	TGTGCCAGCAGCTCCGTTGGGGGACACACAGATACGCAGTATTTT	CASSSVGGHTDTQYF